This T cell receptor (beta chain) is from a study of T cell repertoires in cytomegalovirus infection. Via MiXCR, TCRdb re-called the reads, giving one row per CDR3 protein. This sample carries more than 50,000 distinct CDR3 sequences, around 33% of them seen once, and the ten largest clones take 60% to 80%. Findings and limits, study-wide: HLA-C-restricted, CMV-specific TCR beta clonotypes were dominant ex vivo.

The CDR3 is 15 residues long. Germline lookup yields CDR1 SGHRS and CDR2 YFSETQ. V gave up 7 bases and J gave up 4 bases, with 18 bases separating them. This clonotype has only a few counts. The antigen remains unidentified. The sequence was obtained from a human donor in good health (CMV status not recorded). Some clones in this sample may be carry-over from other donors' samples. Source material: PBMCs, sequenced either directly or after in vitro stimulation (not recorded which). The chain links TRBV5-1 to TRBJ1-3; tentatively, D is TRBD1 (5 bases). For the CDR3, the DNA is TGCGCCAGCTCATGGGGCTGGACCCCCGGAAACACCATATATTTT. It codes for CASSWGWTPGNTIYF.